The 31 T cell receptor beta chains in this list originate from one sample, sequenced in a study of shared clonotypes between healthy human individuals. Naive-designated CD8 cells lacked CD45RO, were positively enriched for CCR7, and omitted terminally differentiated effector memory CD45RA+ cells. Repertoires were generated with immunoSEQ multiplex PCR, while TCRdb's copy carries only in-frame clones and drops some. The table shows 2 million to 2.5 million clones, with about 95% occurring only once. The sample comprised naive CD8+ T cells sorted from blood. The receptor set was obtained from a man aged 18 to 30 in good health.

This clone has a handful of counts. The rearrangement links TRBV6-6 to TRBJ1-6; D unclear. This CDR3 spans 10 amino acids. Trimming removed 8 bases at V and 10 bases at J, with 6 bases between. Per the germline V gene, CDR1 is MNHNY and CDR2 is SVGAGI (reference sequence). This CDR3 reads CASGPSPLHF. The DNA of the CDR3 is TGTGCCAGCGGGCCATCACCCCTCCACTTT.

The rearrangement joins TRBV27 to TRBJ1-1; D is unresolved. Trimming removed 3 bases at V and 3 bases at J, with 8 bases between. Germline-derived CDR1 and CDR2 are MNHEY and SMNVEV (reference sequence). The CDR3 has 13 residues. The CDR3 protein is CASSFEGDTEAFF. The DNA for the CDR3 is TGTGCCAGCAGTTTTGAGGGTGACACTGAAGCTTTCTTT.

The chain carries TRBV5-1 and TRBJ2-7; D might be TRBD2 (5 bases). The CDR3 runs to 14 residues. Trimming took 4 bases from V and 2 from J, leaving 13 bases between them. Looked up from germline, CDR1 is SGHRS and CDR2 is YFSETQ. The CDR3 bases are TGCGCCAGCAGCCCTGACTACTTAACCTACGAGCAGTACTTC. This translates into CASSPDYLTYEQYF.

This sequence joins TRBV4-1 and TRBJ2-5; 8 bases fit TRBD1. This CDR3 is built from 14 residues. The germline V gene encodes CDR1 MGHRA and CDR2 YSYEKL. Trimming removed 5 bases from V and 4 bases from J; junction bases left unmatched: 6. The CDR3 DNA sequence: TGCGCCAGCAGCTTCCGGACAGGGTTAGAGACCCAGTACTTC. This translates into CASSFRTGLETQYF.

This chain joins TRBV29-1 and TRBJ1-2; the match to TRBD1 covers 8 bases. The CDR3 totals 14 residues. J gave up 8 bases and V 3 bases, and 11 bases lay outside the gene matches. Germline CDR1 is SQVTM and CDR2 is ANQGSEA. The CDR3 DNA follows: TGCAGCGTTGAGAGGCCGGGACAGGACATAGGCTACACCTTC. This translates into CSVERPGQDIGYTF.

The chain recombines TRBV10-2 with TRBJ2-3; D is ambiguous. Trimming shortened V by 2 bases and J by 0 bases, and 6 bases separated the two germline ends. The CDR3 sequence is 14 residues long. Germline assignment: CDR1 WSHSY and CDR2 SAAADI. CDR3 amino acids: CASSEPESTDTQYF. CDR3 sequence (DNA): TGCGCCAGCAGTGAGCCGGAGAGCACAGATACGCAGTATTTT.

CDR3 in DNA: TGTGCCAGCAGCTTACTTAGCGGTGGGTTCACAGATACGCAGTATTTT. Residues: CASSLLSGGFTDTQYF. The gene calls are TRBV5-8 and TRBJ2-3, with D perhaps matching TRBD2 (6 bases). Germline lookup yields CDR1 SGHTS and CDR2 YDEGEE. This CDR3 has 16 amino acids. V dropped 2 bases and J dropped 2 bases, with 15 bases sitting between them.

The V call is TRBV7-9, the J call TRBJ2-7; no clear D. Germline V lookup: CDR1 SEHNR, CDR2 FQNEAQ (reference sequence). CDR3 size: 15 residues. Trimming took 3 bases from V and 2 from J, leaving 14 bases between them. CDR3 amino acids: CASSFSVSGPYEQYF. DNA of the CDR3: TGTGCCAGCAGCTTCTCTGTCTCCGGGCCCTACGAGCAGTACTTC.

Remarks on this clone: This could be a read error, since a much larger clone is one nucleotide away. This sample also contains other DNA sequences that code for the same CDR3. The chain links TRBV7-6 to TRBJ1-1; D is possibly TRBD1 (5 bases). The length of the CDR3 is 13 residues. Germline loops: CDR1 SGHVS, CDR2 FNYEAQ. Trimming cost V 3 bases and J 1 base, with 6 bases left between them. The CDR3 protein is CASSFGGNTEAFF. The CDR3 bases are TGTGCCAGCAGCTTCGGGGGGAACACTGAAGCTTTCTTT.

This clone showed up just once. The CDR3 spells CASSLNSDYGYTF. In DNA, the CDR3 is TGTGCCAGCAGCTTAAACAGCGACTATGGCTACACCTTC. The gene calls are TRBV7-2 and TRBJ1-2, with D hard to call. CDR1 and CDR2 from the germline V gene are SGHTA and FQGNSA. This CDR3 region has 13 residues. Trimming pared 2 bases from V and 3 bases from J, leaving 7 bases between.

The chain's CDR3 is CASSESFSGPHEQYF. CDR3 coding DNA: TGTGCCAGCAGTGAGAGCTTTAGCGGGCCCCACGAGCAGTACTTC. This chain links TRBV2 with TRBJ2-7, with 7 bases matching TRBD2. The CDR3 sequence is 15 residues long. The junction had 10 bases not matched to a gene; V was cut back by 3 bases and J by 5 bases. The germline V gene encodes CDR1 SNHLY and CDR2 FYNNEI.

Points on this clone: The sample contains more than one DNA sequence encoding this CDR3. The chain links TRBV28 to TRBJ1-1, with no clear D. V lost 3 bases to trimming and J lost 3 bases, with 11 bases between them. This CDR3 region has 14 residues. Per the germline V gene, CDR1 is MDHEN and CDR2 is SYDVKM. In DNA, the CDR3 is TGTGCCAGCAGTTTCCGGCCGCGGGACACTGAAGCTTTCTTT. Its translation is CASSFRPRDTEAFF.

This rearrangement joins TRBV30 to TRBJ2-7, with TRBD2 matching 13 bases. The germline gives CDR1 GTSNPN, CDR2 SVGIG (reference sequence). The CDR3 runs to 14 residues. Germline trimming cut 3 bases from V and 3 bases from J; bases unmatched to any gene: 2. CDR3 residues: CAWRGLAGNYEQYF. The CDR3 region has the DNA TGTGCCTGGAGGGGACTAGCGGGGAACTACGAGCAGTACTTC.

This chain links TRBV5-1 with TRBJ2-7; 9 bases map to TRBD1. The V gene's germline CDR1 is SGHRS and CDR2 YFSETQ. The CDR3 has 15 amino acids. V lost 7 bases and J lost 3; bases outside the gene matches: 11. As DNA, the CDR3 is TGCGCCAGCTCCCCCGGGACAGGGTTTCGCTACGAGCAGTACTTC. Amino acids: CASSPGTGFRYEQYF.

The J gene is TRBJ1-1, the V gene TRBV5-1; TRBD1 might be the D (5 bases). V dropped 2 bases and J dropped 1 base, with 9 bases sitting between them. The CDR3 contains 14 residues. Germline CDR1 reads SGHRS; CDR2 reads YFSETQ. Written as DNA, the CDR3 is TGCGCCAGCAGCTTCCGGGGGTCGAACACTGAAGCTTTCTTT. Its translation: CASSFRGSNTEAFF.

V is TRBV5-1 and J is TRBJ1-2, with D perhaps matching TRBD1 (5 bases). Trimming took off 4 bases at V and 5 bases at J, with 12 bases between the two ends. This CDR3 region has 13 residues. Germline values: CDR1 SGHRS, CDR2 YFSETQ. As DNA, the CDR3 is TGCGCCAGCAGCCACCGGACACCTTATGGCTACACCTTC. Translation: CASSHRTPYGYTF.

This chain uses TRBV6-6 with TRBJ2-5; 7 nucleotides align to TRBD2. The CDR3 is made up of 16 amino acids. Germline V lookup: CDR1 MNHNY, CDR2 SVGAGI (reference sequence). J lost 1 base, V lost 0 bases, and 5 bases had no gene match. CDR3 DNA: TGTGCCAGCAGTTACTCGATCGGACTAGTCCAAGAGACCCAGTACTTC. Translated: CASSYSIGLVQETQYF.

For the CDR3, the DNA is TGTGCCAGCAGCTTAGGGGGAAGGAACTATGGCTACACCTTC. This codes for CASSLGGRNYGYTF. The chain recombines TRBV7-9 with TRBJ1-2; D not certain. Germline loops: CDR1 SEHNR, CDR2 FQNEAQ (reference sequence). CDR3 length equals 14 residues. V was shortened by 1 base and J by 2 bases, with 8 bases between the two germline ends.

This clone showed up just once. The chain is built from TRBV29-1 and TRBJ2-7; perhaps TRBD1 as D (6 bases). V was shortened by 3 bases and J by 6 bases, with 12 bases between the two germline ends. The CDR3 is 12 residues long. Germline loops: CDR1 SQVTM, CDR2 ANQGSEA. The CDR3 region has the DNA TGCAGCGTTGAGGAACAGGGAACCGAGCAGTACTTC. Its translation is CSVEEQGTEQYF.

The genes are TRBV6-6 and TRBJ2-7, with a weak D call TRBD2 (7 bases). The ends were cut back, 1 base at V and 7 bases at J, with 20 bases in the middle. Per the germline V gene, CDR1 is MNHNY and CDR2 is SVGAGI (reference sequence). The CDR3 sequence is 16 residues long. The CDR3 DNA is TGTGCCAGCAGTTACTTTGGGGGGGGCCTACCTGGAGAGCAGTACTTC. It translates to CASSYFGGGLPGEQYF.

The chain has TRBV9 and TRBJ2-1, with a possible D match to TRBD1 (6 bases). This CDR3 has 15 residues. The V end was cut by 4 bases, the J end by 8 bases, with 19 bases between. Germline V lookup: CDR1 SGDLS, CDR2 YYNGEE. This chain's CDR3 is CASSTGTFKSDEQFF. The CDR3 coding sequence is TGTGCCAGCAGCACAGGGACGTTCAAGAGCGATGAGCAGTTCTTC.

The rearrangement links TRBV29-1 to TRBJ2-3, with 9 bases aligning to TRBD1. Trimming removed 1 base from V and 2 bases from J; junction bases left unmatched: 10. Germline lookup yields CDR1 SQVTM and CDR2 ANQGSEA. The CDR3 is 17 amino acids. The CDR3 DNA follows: TGCAGCGTTGAAGCTCTAGGGACAGGGATACTCACAGATACGCAGTATTTT. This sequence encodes CSVEALGTGILTDTQYF.

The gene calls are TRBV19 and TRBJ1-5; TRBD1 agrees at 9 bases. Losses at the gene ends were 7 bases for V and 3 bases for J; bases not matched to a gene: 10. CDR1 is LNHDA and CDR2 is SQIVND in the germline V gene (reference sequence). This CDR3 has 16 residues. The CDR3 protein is CASTWGQGASNQPQHF. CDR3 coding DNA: TGTGCCAGTACCTGGGGACAGGGTGCATCCAATCAGCCCCAGCATTTT.

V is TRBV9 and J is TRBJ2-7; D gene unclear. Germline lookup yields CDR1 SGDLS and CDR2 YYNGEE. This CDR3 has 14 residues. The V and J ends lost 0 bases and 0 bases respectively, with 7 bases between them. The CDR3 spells CASSVGQLSYEQYF. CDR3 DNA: TGTGCCAGCAGCGTAGGGCAGCTCTCCTACGAGCAGTACTTC.

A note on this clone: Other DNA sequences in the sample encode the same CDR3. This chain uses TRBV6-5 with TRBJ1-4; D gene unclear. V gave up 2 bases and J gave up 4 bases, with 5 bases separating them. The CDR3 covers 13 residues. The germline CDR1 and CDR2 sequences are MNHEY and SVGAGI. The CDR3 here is CASSYVLNEKLFF. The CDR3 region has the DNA TGTGCCAGCAGTTACGTCCTTAATGAAAAACTGTTTTTT.

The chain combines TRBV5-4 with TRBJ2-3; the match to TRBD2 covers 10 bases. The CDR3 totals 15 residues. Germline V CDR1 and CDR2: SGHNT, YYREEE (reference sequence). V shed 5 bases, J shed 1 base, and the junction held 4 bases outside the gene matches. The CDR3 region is CASRAGTSGTDTQYF. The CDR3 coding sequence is TGTGCCAGCAGGGCCGGGACTAGCGGCACAGATACGCAGTATTTT. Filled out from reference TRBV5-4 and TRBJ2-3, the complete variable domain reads ETGVTQSPTHLIKTRGQQVTLRCSSQSGHNTVSWYQQALGQGPQFIFQYYREEENGRGNFPPRFSGLQFPNYSSELNVNALELDDSALYLCASRAGTSGTDTQYFGPGTRLTVL.

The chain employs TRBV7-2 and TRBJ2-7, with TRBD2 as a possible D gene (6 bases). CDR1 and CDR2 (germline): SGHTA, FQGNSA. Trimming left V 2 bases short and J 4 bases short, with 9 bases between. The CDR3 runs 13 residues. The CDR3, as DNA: TGTGCCAGCAGCTTAATCGGGAGTTACGAGCAGTACTTC. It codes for CASSLIGSYEQYF.

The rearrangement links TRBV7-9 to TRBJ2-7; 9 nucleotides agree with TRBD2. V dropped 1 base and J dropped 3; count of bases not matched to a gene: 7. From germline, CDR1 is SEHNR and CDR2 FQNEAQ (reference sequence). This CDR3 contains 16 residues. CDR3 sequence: CASSLGASGNVYEQYF. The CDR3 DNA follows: TGTGCCAGCAGCTTAGGGGCTAGCGGGAATGTCTACGAGCAGTACTTC.

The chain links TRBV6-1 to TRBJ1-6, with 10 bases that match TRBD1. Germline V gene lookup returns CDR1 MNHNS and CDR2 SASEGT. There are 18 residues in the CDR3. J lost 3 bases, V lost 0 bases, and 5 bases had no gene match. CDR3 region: CASSEAPDRGFYNSPLHF. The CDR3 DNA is TGTGCCAGCAGTGAAGCTCCGGACAGGGGGTTCTATAATTCACCCCTCCACTTT.

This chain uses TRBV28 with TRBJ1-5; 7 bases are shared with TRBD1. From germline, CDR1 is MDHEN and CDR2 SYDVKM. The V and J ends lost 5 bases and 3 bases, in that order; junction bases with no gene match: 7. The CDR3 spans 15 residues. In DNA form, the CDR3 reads TGTGCCAGCAGTCCCCCGGGACAGTACAATCAGCCCCAGCATTTT. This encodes CASSPPGQYNQPQHF. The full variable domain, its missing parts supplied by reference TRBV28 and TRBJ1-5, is DVKVTQSSRYLVKRTGEKVFLECVQDMDHENMFWYRQDPGLGLRLIYFSYDVKMKEKGDIPEGYSVSREKKERFSLILESASTNQTSMYLCASSPPGQYNQPQHFGDGTRLSIL.

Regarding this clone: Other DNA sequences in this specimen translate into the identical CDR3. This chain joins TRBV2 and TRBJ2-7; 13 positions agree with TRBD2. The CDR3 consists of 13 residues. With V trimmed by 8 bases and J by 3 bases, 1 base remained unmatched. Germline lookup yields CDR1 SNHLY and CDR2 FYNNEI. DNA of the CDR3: TGTGCCAGCCGACTAGCGGGAGGCTACGAGCAGTACTTC. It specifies CASRLAGGYEQYF.